The rows below give T cell receptor beta chains drawn from one sample of a study of CD8+ T cells in alopecia areata. Assay: immunoSEQ multiplex PCR; the TCRdb copy retains only in-frame clones and omits some. Here the sample spans 90,000 to 120,000 clones, 50% to 70% being singletons. Sequencing input: NKG2D-low CD8+ T cells sorted from blood. These receptors were collected from a human donor with alopecia areata. CDR3s include the opening cysteine and the closing phenylalanine or tryptophan.

TRBJ2-1,TRBV27,CASSSGGSYNEQFF
TRBJ2-1,TRBV7-9,CASSSGALDREKTDEQFF
TRBJ2-7,TRBV25-1,CASSLELPGSGLGEQYF
TRBJ2-1,TRBV7-7,CASSLELAGPNEQFF
TRBJ2-1,TRBV6-5,CASSYNQDNEQFF
TRBJ2-3,TRBV29-1,CSVQNRLVGTDTQYF
TRBJ2-2,TRBV5-6,CASSSPRRTGEAAGELFF
TRBJ2-4,TRBV13,CASSPGSPTIQYF
TRBJ2-5,TRBV7-9,CASSLYKWEGLETQYF
TRBJ2-1,TRBV11-2,CASSFGLINEQFF
TRBJ2-3,TRBV28,CASSLADRGLDTQYF
TRBJ2-3,TRBV4-1,CASSHAGTENTDTQYF
TRBJ2-1,TRBV5-1,CASSPGLAGGLNNEQFF
TRBJ2-1,TRBV28,CASSVLAGGPGWYNEQFF
TRBJ2-3,TRBV13,CASSAGLEADTQYF
TRBJ2-1,TRBV5-1,CASTPDAGPSNEQFF
TRBJ2-7,TRBV7-9,CASRRQGSSYEQYF
TRBJ2-1,TRBV9,CASSSPNLREQFF